This record concerns one T cell receptor (beta chain) sequence. The authors' processing: Amplification of reference gene primers was used by the study to estimate nucleated cell counts. TCRdb keeps only in-frame clones here, not all; method: immunoSEQ multiplex PCR. V and J calls and clone size are those listed in that table; D and trimming were worked out from the DNA. This repertoire shows 25,000 to 30,000 clones, roughly 87% found once; its top ten account for approximately 13%. V lost 3 bases, J lost 1 base, and 6 bases lay in between. This CDR3 is 13 amino acids long. Germline values: CDR1 LNHDA, CDR2 SQIVND (reference sequence). This sample stems from a study of blood T cell repertoires in COVID-19. The wider study: Some COVID-19 samples were acute and others convalescent; all came from the United States, Italy and Spain.

The sequence derives from a human donor in a cohort sampled during active COVID-19. The donor label of this sample is uncertain. This sequence joins TRBV19 and TRBJ1-1; no reliable D call. The material sequenced was peripheral blood. DNA of the CDR3: TGTGCCAGTAGTATGAGCTCGAACACTGAAGCTTTCTTT. The encoded protein is CASSMSSNTEAFF.